Described below is a single T cell receptor beta chain sequence and its context. The antigen is not known. Compared with germline, one end of the junction differs, possibly owing to a read error. This specimen comes from a study of identical twins. Study-wide results and caveats: Beta clonotypes that were abundant in cord blood contained fewer insertions, a pattern absent from memory repertoires.

TCRdb reprocessed the 5' RACE reads via MiXCR and lists one record per CDR3 protein. The sample comprises under 450,000 distinct CDR3 sequences, 18% of which are singletons, and approximately 12% rests with the top ten. The germline V gene encodes CDR1 KGHSH and CDR2 LQKENI. This CDR3 has 16 amino acids. The chain employs TRBV18 and TRBJ2-5; 9 bases match TRBD1. Material: naive T cells sorted from blood. The clonotype was recovered from a man aged 50-60 years in good health. The CDR3 DNA sequence: TGTACCAGCTCACCATTCACAGGGGGCCTTCAAGAGACCCAGTACTTC. Its translation: CTSSPFTGGLQETQYF.